The TCR beta chain under discussion was sequenced for a study of T cell repertoires and HLA-DP antigens. Primers targeted 54 TRBV and 13 TRBJ segments. This table comes from immunoSEQ multiplex PCR, and its TCRdb copy is limited to in-frame clones, with some not included. The data hold 90,000 to 130,000 clones, with roughly 92% observed a single time. Comments on this clone: Its target is unknown.

Trimming stripped 0 bases from V and 5 bases from J, with 18 bases between. This CDR3 is 17 amino acids long. Per germline, CDR1 KGHSH and CDR2 LQKENI. The material sequenced was CD4+ T cells from PBMCs. This rearrangement joins TRBV18 to TRBJ2-3, with a tentative D call TRBD2 (7 bases). The sequence was collected from a woman under 30 in good health and CMV-seronegative. This CDR3 reads CASSPPSQGGALDTQYF. The CDR3 DNA reads as TGTGCCAGCTCACCACCAAGCCAAGGGGGGGCATTAGATACGCAGTATTTT.